This is a list of T cell receptor beta chains from one sample in a study of regulatory T cells in long-lasting Graves disease. MiXCR, applied by TCRdb to the multiplex PCR reads, yields one record per CDR3 protein. The sample has about 420,000 distinct CDR3 sequences, roughly 15% seen once. The data were also submitted as part of a second study, on T cells in Graves' hyperthyroidism and ophthalmopathy.

This material consisted of peripheral blood mononuclear cells (PBMCs), taken at new diagnosis, from a patient treated with antithyroid drugs. These receptor sequences come from a young woman with Graves disease. Both conserved end residues are part of each CDR3. The D gene is left open where the match is weak. Size values are once, few and many counts, or a class for expanded clones, and some rows have none.

abundance: few; j_gene: TRBJ2-5; d_gene: TRBD1; v_gene: TRBV5-1; CDR3nt: TGCGCCAGCAGCTTGGCGGGACAGGGCGGGAAAGAGACCCAGTACTTC; CDR3aa: CASSLAGQGGKETQYF
abundance: NA; j_gene: TRBJ2-7; d_gene: NA; v_gene: TRBV7-2; CDR3nt: TGTGCCAGCAGCCATTATGCTACCTACGAGCAGTACTTC; CDR3aa: CASSHYATYEQYF
abundance: NA; j_gene: TRBJ1-3; d_gene: NA; v_gene: TRBV27; CDR3nt: TGTGCCAGCAGTCTCCCGGGATTCGGGGTGTCCTCTGGAAACACCATATATTTT; CDR3aa: CASSLPGFGVSSGNTIYF
abundance: few; j_gene: TRBJ2-5; d_gene: NA; v_gene: TRBV30; CDR3nt: TGTGCCTGGAGTGAATCAGGGCGGGGAGAGACCCAGTACTTC; CDR3aa: CAWSESGRGETQYF
abundance: many; j_gene: TRBJ1-5; d_gene: NA; v_gene: TRBV6-1; CDR3nt: TGTGCCAGCAGTGAATTGGACTATAGCAATCAGCCCCAGCATTTT; CDR3aa: CASSELDYSNQPQHF
abundance: few; j_gene: TRBJ1-2; d_gene: NA; v_gene: TRBV7-9; CDR3nt: TGTGCCAGCAGCCGACAGGCAGCTAACTATGGCTACACCTTC; CDR3aa: CASSRQAANYGYTF
abundance: many; j_gene: TRBJ1-1; d_gene: NA; v_gene: TRBV7-2; CDR3nt: TGTGCCAGCAGCTTATGGTGGGGAGGGGACACTGAAGCTTTCTTT; CDR3aa: CASSLWWGGDTEAFF
abundance: few; j_gene: TRBJ2-7; d_gene: TRBD1; v_gene: TRBV7-8; CDR3nt: TGTGCCAGCAACGTGGGACAGGGGTACTACGAGCAGTACTTC; CDR3aa: CASNVGQGYYEQYF
abundance: NA; j_gene: TRBJ2-1; d_gene: TRBD2; v_gene: TRBV28; CDR3nt: TGTGCCAGCAGTTTGCTACTAGCGGGTGGGTATGAGCAGCTCTTC; CDR3aa: CASSLLLAGGYEQLF
abundance: NA; j_gene: TRBJ1-3; d_gene: NA; v_gene: TRBV6-5; CDR3nt: TGTGCCAGCAGTTACTCGGGCAGGTCCTCTGGAAACACCATATATTTT; CDR3aa: CASSYSGRSSGNTIYF